The entry that follows covers one T cell receptor (beta chain) sequence. This receptor's antigen is unknown. Base qualities are not recorded, but no much larger clone differs from it by a single base. The library relied on the immunoSEQ multiplex PCR assay. Deep sequencing of rearranged TCR beta loci, alongside multiparametric flow cytometry, was used to profile T cell repertoires. In its TCRdb copy, this immuneACCESS table keeps in-frame sequences only and misses some clones. Where compared with another copy, unresolved V genes explain less than half of these, and the others have no known cause. The sample table records over 50,000 clones; approximately 86% of these occur just once. The leading ten clones occupy roughly 2.3% of the sample. The record originates from a study of lymphopenia after photon versus proton radiotherapy (dated by TCRdb to about 2019). General notes on the study: In patients with gastrointestinal tumors who developed high-grade lymphopenia, the study compared the immunological effects of photon radiation therapy with those of proton radiation therapy. The study was designed to characterize how the impact on the immune system differs between the two radiation modalities. The cohort included 15 to 20 patients with gastrointestinal tumors who developed lymphopenia after receiving either photon or proton therapy. What the research found in general, with its limitations: Proton-treated patients stayed relatively stable during treatment, while photon-treated patients lost naive T cells and TCR diversity and gained effector/memory populations. The survival association was examined only in patients who died, and the authors described better survival with proton therapy as a possibility, not as a demonstrated result. Across the cohort, among patients who died, a greater drop in TCR diversity after the nadir was inversely correlated with overall survival time. After the lymphocyte count nadir, oligoclonal expansion, especially of CD8+ Temra cells, was observed in photon-treated repertoires, and the drop in diversity was driven by this expansion.

Reading the germline V gene gives CDR1 SGHDN and CDR2 FVKESK. There are 16 amino acids in the CDR3, from cysteine to phenylalanine inclusive. Just the 48-base CDR3 DNA is kept, in frame starting at base 1. For this chain, trimming is 3 bases at the V end and 6 bases at the J end, and the number of junction bases without a gene match is 7. This sequence originates from a man aged 40-55 years with gastric cancer. The material was peripheral blood, obtained from a patient treated with photon-based radiotherapy. Recombination connected TRBV14 to TRBJ2-5, with 13 bases matching TRBD2. At the DNA level, the sequence is TGTGCCAGCAGCCAGACGGGACTAGCGGGGCGGAAGACCCAGTACTTC. It codes for CASSQTGLAGRKTQYF.